The sequence of this T cell receptor beta chain was determined in a study of cytomegalovirus exposure and HLA in healthy donors. Both 60 Vbeta primers and 13 Jbeta primers went into the PCR. TCRdb's table, derived via immunoSEQ multiplex PCR, lists solely in-frame clones and lacks some. The table includes around 150,000 clones, about four fifths detected once. CDR3 length: 14 residues. The germline V gene has CDR1 SGHNT and CDR2 YYREEE (reference sequence). With V trimmed by 4 bases and J by 2 bases, 4 bases remained unmatched. The chain employs TRBV5-4 and TRBJ2-7; TRBD2 aligns across 9 bases. The sequenced sample consisted of PBMCs. This clonotype originated in a man aged 30 to 45 in good health and CMV-seronegative. The CDR3: CASSHSGGAYEQYF. The CDR3 coding sequence is TGTGCCAGCAGCCATAGCGGGGGAGCCTACGAGCAGTACTTC.